These T cell receptor beta chains were read from a single sample in a study of T cells after somatic rescue of genetic block. This table comes from immunoSEQ multiplex PCR, and its TCRdb copy is limited to in-frame clones, with some not included. The sample includes 9,000 to 10,000 clones, around 74% seen only once; the top ten take 20% to 25%. The specimen was peripheral blood mononuclear cells (PBMCs). All receptors derive from a boy aged 5 to 17. The CDR3 runs from the conserved cysteine through the conserved F or W. D genes are given only for firm matches. Rows may omit the clone size; those that give it use once, few, many or a size class.

TGCGCCAGCAGTGAGGCGGGTAGCGGGAGTTACGAGCAGTACTTC | CASSEAGSGSYEQYF | TRBD2 | TRBJ2-7 | TRBV10-2 | -
TGTGCCAGCAGGGGAATAACCTTCGGGGAGCTGTTTTTT | CASRGITFGELFF | - | TRBJ2-2 | TRBV6-1 | medium-sized
TGTGCCAGTAGTCCCCCCGGGACAGGGAGGGCAGATACGCAGTATTTT | CASSPPGTGRADTQYF | TRBD1 | TRBJ2-3 | TRBV19 | -
TGTGCCAGCAGTTCCCAAGATCCGGGCATTCAGTACTTC | CASSSQDPGIQYF | - | TRBJ2-4 | TRBV6-5 | -
TGTGCCAGCAGCTTAATCCCCCCAAAGGACTATGGCTACACCTTC | CASSLIPPKDYGYTF | - | TRBJ1-2 | TRBV7-9 | -
TGTGCCAGCTCCGGGACTACATACAATGAGCAGTTCTTC | CASSGTTYNEQFF | TRBD2 | TRBJ2-1 | TRBV11-2 | -
TGCGCCAGCAGGGAGGGCTCAACTAATGAAAAACTGTTTTTT | CASREGSTNEKLFF | - | TRBJ1-4 | TRBV5-1 | once
TGTGCCAGTGTTTCACGCGACAGGGTTGGCTACACCTTC | CASVSRDRVGYTF | TRBD1 | TRBJ1-2 | TRBV19 | -
TGTGCCAGCAGCCAAAAACCCGGGACTAGCGGGAGGTTAGTCCAATACAATGAGCAGTTCTTC | CASSQKPGTSGRLVQYNEQFF | TRBD2 | TRBJ2-1 | TRBV14 | -
TGTGCCAGCAAGACAGGCCTAAGCTCCTACGAGCAGTACTTC | CASKTGLSSYEQYF | - | TRBJ2-7 | TRBV5-6 | -
TGTGCCAGCAGATGGGGACTTCAAGTCTACAATGAGCAGTTCTTC | CASRWGLQVYNEQFF | - | TRBJ2-1 | TRBV5-6 | once
TGCAGCGTTGAATGGCGGAATGAGCAGTTCTTC | CSVEWRNEQFF | - | TRBJ2-1 | TRBV29-1 | -
TGTGCCAGCAGCGTAGCTGCCCTAGCGGGGGGGCGGGAGACCCAGTACTTC | CASSVAALAGGRETQYF | TRBD2 | TRBJ2-5 | TRBV9 | -
TGTGCCAGCAGCAATCGGCGGACAGTCCCCTACGAGCAGTACTTC | CASSNRRTVPYEQYF | - | TRBJ2-7 | TRBV21-1 | once
TGTGCCAGCAGCCAGATACGGAGTCTAAGGGGGGAGCAGTACTTC | CASSQIRSLRGEQYF | - | TRBJ2-7 | TRBV11-2 | -
TGTGCCAGCAGCTTAGGGGGACCATTTCGGGATGAGCAGTTCTTC | CASSLGGPFRDEQFF | - | TRBJ2-1 | TRBV7-2 | few
TGTGCCAGCAGCTTAGGCCAGACAGGGCTCACCGGGGAGCTGTTTTTT | CASSLGQTGLTGELFF | TRBD1 | TRBJ2-2 | TRBV7-2 | -
TGTGCCAGTAGTATTGGCAGGAAATATGGCTACACCTTC | CASSIGRKYGYTF | - | TRBJ1-2 | TRBV19 | -
TGCGCCAGCAGCTCCCTGGACTCTGGAAACACCATATATTTT | CASSSLDSGNTIYF | - | TRBJ1-3 | TRBV5-1 | few
TGTGCCAGTAGTATCGCTAGCGGGGTTTCCCCAGATACGCAGTATTTT | CASSIASGVSPDTQYF | TRBD2 | TRBJ2-3 | TRBV19 | once
TGTGCCTGGAGTGTACTGGGCGACTCAGCTTATCAGCATTTT | CAWSVLGDSAYQHF | - | TRBJ1-5 | TRBV30 | -
TGTGCCAGCAGTTTCCAGGTGTCAGTCGGTGAGCAGTTCTTC | CASSFQVSVGEQFF | - | TRBJ2-1 | TRBV6-5 | -
TGTGCCAGCAGCTTCCTTGCAACTAATGAAAAACTGTTTTTT | CASSFLATNEKLFF | - | TRBJ1-4 | TRBV11-2 | -
TGTGCCAGCAGCCCCTTAGCGGGGTCTAGCACAGATACGCAGTATTTT | CASSPLAGSSTDTQYF | TRBD2 | TRBJ2-3 | TRBV7-6 | -
TGTGCCATCAGTGAGAATTTCGGGACAGGTGTGCCCTACGAGCAGTACTTC | CAISENFGTGVPYEQYF | TRBD1 | TRBJ2-7 | TRBV10-3 | -
TGTGCCACCCGAAACCTAGCGGGAAATGAGCAGTTCTTC | CATRNLAGNEQFF | TRBD2 | TRBJ2-1 | TRBV6-6 | -
TGCGCCAGCAGCGTTCTAGCGAGTTTCTACAATGAGCAGTTCTTC | CASSVLASFYNEQFF | - | TRBJ2-1 | TRBV5-1 | -
TGTGCCAGCAGTGAAAAGCCTTATCCCGGAGGGCAGTTCTTC | CASSEKPYPGGQFF | - | TRBJ2-1 | TRBV2 | -
TGTGCCAGCAGCCTAGCCGGGTCTAGCGGCACAGATACGCAGTATTTT | CASSLAGSSGTDTQYF | - | TRBJ2-3 | TRBV6-6 | -
TGTGCCAGCAGCCGCACTAGCGGGAGTATGTACGAGCAGTACTTC | CASSRTSGSMYEQYF | TRBD2 | TRBJ2-7 | TRBV28 | -
TGTGCCAGTAAAAGTCTCCCCTCCTACAATGAGCAGTTCTTC | CASKSLPSYNEQFF | - | TRBJ2-1 | TRBV19 | -
TGTGCCAGTAGTTCGGGACAGGGGGCCTGGTATGGCTACACCTTC | CASSSGQGAWYGYTF | TRBD1 | TRBJ1-2 | TRBV19 | -
TGTGCCAGCAGCTTGTTACAGGGGTCCCAAGAGACCCAGTACTTC | CASSLLQGSQETQYF | TRBD1 | TRBJ2-5 | TRBV5-4 | -
TGTGCCAGCAGCTGGGACGGCCGGGACTATGGCTACACCTTC | CASSWDGRDYGYTF | - | TRBJ1-2 | TRBV7-8 | -
TGCGCCAGCAGTCAGGGACTAGCGGGTCAAGAGACCCAGTACTTC | CASSQGLAGQETQYF | TRBD2 | TRBJ2-5 | TRBV23-1 | -
TGCGCCAGCAGCTTGGGGGACACTCTATTAGTCAACGTCCTGACTTTC | CASSLGDTLLVNVLTF | - | TRBJ2-6 | TRBV5-1 | -
TGTGCCAGCAGCCGACCCCACGGGGGTTCCCTTTCTGGAAACACCATATATTTT | CASSRPHGGSLSGNTIYF | - | TRBJ1-3 | TRBV7-9 | -
TGTGCCAGCAGCAAAAGGCCGGGGGAGGGCACTGAAGCTTTCTTT | CASSKRPGEGTEAFF | - | TRBJ1-1 | TRBV21-1 | -
TGTGCCAGCAGCCCTTGGGGAAGCAATCAGCCCCAGCATTTT | CASSPWGSNQPQHF | - | TRBJ1-5 | TRBV11-3 | -
TGTGCCAGCAGTTTACTGGTGGCCGCCGACAATCAGCCCCAGCATTTT | CASSLLVAADNQPQHF | - | TRBJ1-5 | TRBV28 | -
TGCGCCAGCAGCTGGCCGGGGGAGACTGAAGCTTTCTTT | CASSWPGETEAFF | - | TRBJ1-1 | TRBV5-1 | -
TGTGCCAGCAGGGGCCGGGTAGCGACCTCCTACGAGCAGTACTTC | CASRGRVATSYEQYF | - | TRBJ2-7 | TRBV28 | -
TGTGCCAGCAGACCCCGGGAGGGCTCGGGATACGAGCAGTACTTC | CASRPREGSGYEQYF | TRBD2 | TRBJ2-7 | TRBV6-6 | few
TGTGCCAGCAGCCAACACGACCAGGGCATGAACACTGAAGCTTTCTTT | CASSQHDQGMNTEAFF | - | TRBJ1-1 | TRBV9 | -
TGTGCCAGTAGTATAAAGGCCTTCACAGATACGCAGTATTTT | CASSIKAFTDTQYF | - | TRBJ2-3 | TRBV19 | -
TGTGCCTGGAGTCTAGGGACAGGGACCTACGAGCAGTACTTC | CAWSLGTGTYEQYF | TRBD1 | TRBJ2-7 | TRBV30 | -
TGTGCCAGCAGCTTAACCAAGAACACTGAAGCTTTCTTT | CASSLTKNTEAFF | - | TRBJ1-1 | TRBV13 | -
TGTGCCAGCAGCTTTGATAGGGGGTACAATTCCAATTTT | CASSFDRGYNSNF | - | TRBJ1-3 | TRBV5-4 | -
TGTGCCAGTAGACGAACAGGGGTGGGTCAGCCCCAGCATTTT | CASRRTGVGQPQHF | TRBD1 | TRBJ1-5 | TRBV19 | -
TGTGCCAGCTCACCCCTCAGGGACAGGAGGTACTACGAGCAGTACTTC | CASSPLRDRRYYEQYF | TRBD1 | TRBJ2-7 | TRBV18 | few
TGTGCCACGACACTTGATTCCCTTAAGGTGTTTAGCAATCAGCCCCAGCATTTT | CATTLDSLKVFSNQPQHF | - | TRBJ1-5 | TRBV28 | medium-sized
TGTGCCAGCAGCCCCGAGCGGGACAACGAGCAGTACTTC | CASSPERDNEQYF | - | TRBJ2-7 | TRBV7-9 | -
TGTGCCAGCAGCTTCGGACTAGCGGGAGGAAACTTCTACAATGAGCAGTTCTTC | CASSFGLAGGNFYNEQFF | TRBD2 | TRBJ2-1 | TRBV11-3 | -
TGCGCCAGCAGCTTGGGCAGACAGGAGATCTACACCTTC | CASSLGRQEIYTF | - | TRBJ1-2 | TRBV5-1 | -
TGTGCCAGCAGTTCCCGGACTAGATCAGATACGCAGTATTTT | CASSSRTRSDTQYF | TRBD2 | TRBJ2-3 | TRBV27 | -
TGTGCCAGTAGAGACAGGGGCAATCAGCCCCAGCATTTT | CASRDRGNQPQHF | TRBD1 | TRBJ1-5 | TRBV19 | few
TGTGCCAGCAAGGGACGGCAGGTGGGAGAAAAACTGTTTTTT | CASKGRQVGEKLFF | - | TRBJ1-4 | TRBV6-6 | -
TGTGCCAGCAGCTTAGGGGGGGTTGGGGTGTACAATGAGCAGTTCTTC | CASSLGGVGVYNEQFF | - | TRBJ2-1 | TRBV11-3 | -
TGTGCCAGTCAAGGGCCACCCACAGATACGCAGTATTTT | CASQGPPTDTQYF | - | TRBJ2-3 | TRBV19 | -
TGTGCCAGCAGCTTAGCGGGGACAGGGGGCTACTCTGGAAACACCATATATTTT | CASSLAGTGGYSGNTIYF | TRBD1 | TRBJ1-3 | TRBV7-8 | -